This T cell receptor (beta chain) was recovered during a study of blood T cell repertoires in COVID-19. Turning to the study itself: Samples taken during acute and convalescent COVID-19 were collected in the United States, Italy and Spain. The cDNA or gDNA used as material had been derived from T cells, B-cell-depleted T cells, or PBMCs.

This clone was recorded many times. Authors' data handling: By means of reference gene primer amplification, nucleated cell counts were estimated. Profiled with immunoSEQ multiplex PCR; TCRdb holds only in-frame clones, not every one. V and J calls plus clone size are reproduced from that table; the DNA served to infer D and trimming. The sample includes some 250,000 clones, approximately 85% of them seen just once. V was trimmed by 3 bases and J by 6 bases, leaving 15 bases between them. Germline V gene lookup returns CDR1 KGHSH and CDR2 LQKENI. The CDR3 is made up of 14 amino acids. V and J are TRBV18 and TRBJ2-7; possible D gene TRBD2, 6 bases. Material for sequencing was peripheral blood. This receptor was taken from a human donor in a cohort sampled during active COVID-19. CDR3 sequence reads: CASSPNRQGGEQYF. CDR3 coding DNA: TGTGCCAGCTCACCGAATCGTCAGGGAGGCGAGCAGTACTTC. The full variable domain, its missing parts supplied by reference TRBV18 and TRBJ2-7, is NAGVMQNPRHLVRRRGQEARLRCSPMKGHSHVYWYRQLPEEGLKFMVYLQKENIIDESGMPKERFSAEFPKEGPSILRIQQVVRGDSAAYFCASSPNRQGGEQYFGPGTRLTVT.